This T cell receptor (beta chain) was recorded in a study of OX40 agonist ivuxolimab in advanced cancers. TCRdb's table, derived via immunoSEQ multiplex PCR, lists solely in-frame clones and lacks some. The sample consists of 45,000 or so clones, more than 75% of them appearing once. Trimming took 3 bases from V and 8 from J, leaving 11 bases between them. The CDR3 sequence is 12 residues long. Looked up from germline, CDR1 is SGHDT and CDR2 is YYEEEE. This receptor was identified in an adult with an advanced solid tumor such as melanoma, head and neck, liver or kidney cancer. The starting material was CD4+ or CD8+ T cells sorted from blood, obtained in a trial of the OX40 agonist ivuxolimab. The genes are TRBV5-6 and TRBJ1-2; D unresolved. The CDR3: CASSWGAGGYTF. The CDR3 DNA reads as TGTGCCAGCAGCTGGGGAGCGGGGGGCTACACCTTC. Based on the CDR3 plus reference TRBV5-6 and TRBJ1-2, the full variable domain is DAGVTQSPTHLIKTRGQQVTLRCSPKSGHDTVSWYQQALGQGPQFIFQYYEEEERQRGNFPDRFSGHQFPNYSSELNVNALLLGDSALYLCASSWGAGGYTFGSGTRLTVV.